A selection of T cell receptor beta chains follows, all from one sample in a study of metastatic and nonmetastatic thyroid tumors. TCRdb re-analyzed the PCR reads through MiXCR. The table lists 40,000 or so clones, roughly 18% of them singletons, with about 18% in the top ten. The sample comprised blood. The receptors come from a female donor with papillary thyroid cancer or a benign thyroid nodule (not recorded which). Some clones in this sample may be carry-over from other donors' samples. The CDR3 runs from the conserved cysteine through the conserved F or W. D genes are given only for firm matches. Some rows have no size entry. The others give once, few or many, or a class for an expanded clone.

>TRBD2|many|TRBJ2-1|TRBV2
TGTGCCAGCAGTCCGGCCGGGGGGCGGGAGGGCCTGAATGAGCAGTTCTTC
CASSPAGGREGLNEQFF
>.|many|TRBJ1-4|TRBV3-1
TGTGCCAGCAGCCAAACGTACGGGGGTGTTAATGAAAAACTGTTTTTT
CASSQTYGGVNEKLFF
>.|many|TRBJ2-1|TRBV30
TGTGCCTGGATGGGACAAATCAATGAGCAGTTCTTC
CAWMGQINEQFF
>TRBD2|.|TRBJ2-2|TRBV15
TGTGCCACCATCAGAGTAGGGCTAGCGGGAGTGTTAAACACCGGGGAGCTGTTTTTT
CATIRVGLAGVLNTGELFF
>.|few|TRBJ1-5|TRBV2
TGTGCCAGCAGTGAAGCGCGTCAGGTTTTAACGCCCCAGCATTTT
CASSEARQVLTPQHF
>TRBD2|.|TRBJ2-2|TRBV7-2
TGTGCCAGCAGCGTAAGCGGGAGGGCCGAGGACGGGGAGCTGTTTTTT
CASSVSGRAEDGELFF
>TRBD2|many|TRBJ2-5|TRBV6-5
TGTGCCAGCAGTTACGGATCGGGAGGGCCAGGAGAGACCCAGTACTTC
CASSYGSGGPGETQYF
>TRBD2|many|TRBJ2-1|TRBV7-2
TGTGCCAGCAGCTTAGGGACTAGCAATGAGCAGTTCTTC
CASSLGTSNEQFF
>.|many|TRBJ1-1|TRBV5-1
TGCGCCAGCAGCTTGGCACAGGAATTTGAAGCTTTCTTT
CASSLAQEFEAFF
>TRBD1|few|TRBJ2-6|TRBV6-5
TGTGCCAGCAGACCCAGGGGGACCGTTATCTCTGGGGCCAACGTCCTGACTTTC
CASRPRGTVISGANVLTF
>TRBD1|.|TRBJ1-1|TRBV20-1
TGCAGTGCTAGAGATCGGGGGACAGTGGGGGTTGGTGAAGCTTTCTTT
CSARDRGTVGVGEAFF
>TRBD2|.|TRBJ2-1|TRBV20-1
TGCAGTGCTAGAGATGGGAGCGGGAGACCCTACAATGAGCAGTTCTTC
CSARDGSGRPYNEQFF
>.|.|TRBJ2-2|TRBV9
TGTGCCAGCAGCAGAAGAGGCGGGCTCACCGGGGAGCTGTTTTTT
CASSRRGGLTGELFF
>.|many|TRBJ2-3|TRBV12-3/TRBV12-4
TGTGCCAGCAGTTCGGTACGGGGAACGAGGTCGCAGTATTTT
CASSSVRGTRSQYF
>TRBD1|once|TRBJ2-1|TRBV5-1
TGCGCCAGCAGCTTCGGCGGGACAGGGCCCAATGAGCAGTTCTTC
CASSFGGTGPNEQFF
>.|.|TRBJ1-2|TRBV7-2
TGTGCCAGCAGCTCCGGAAGTGCAGCCAGGGGCTGCTACACCTTC
CASSSGSAARGCYTF
>.|.|TRBJ2-7|TRBV19
TGTGCCAGTAGGCACCGTGACAGTAGTTACGAGCAGTACTTC
CASRHRDSSYEQYF
>.|many|TRBJ2-2|TRBV7-9
TGTGCCAGCAGCTTAGACCGGGCCGGGGAGCTGTTTTTT
CASSLDRAGELFF
>TRBD2|many|TRBJ2-1|TRBV28
TGTGCCAGCCTTAGCGGGTGGAGGGATGAGCAGTTCTTC
CASLSGWRDEQFF
>.|many|TRBJ2-5|TRBV14
TGTGCCAGCAGCCAAGCGGGGTTACAAGAGACCCAGTACTTC
CASSQAGLQETQYF
>.|few|TRBJ1-5|TRBV6-1
TGTGCCAGCAGTGCGAGAGGGTTACGGGAGCCCCAGCATTTT
CASSARGLREPQHF
>.|many|TRBJ2-6|TRBV10-3
TGTGCCACGCATGGGGACAAGACTTCTGGGGCCAACGTCCTGACTTTC
CATHGDKTSGANVLTF
>.|many|TRBJ2-5|TRBV7-9
TGTGCCAGCAGCTCCCCCCCGACCGACTCTAGAGTGACCCAGTACTTC
CASSSPPTDSRVTQYF
>.|few|TRBJ2-7|TRBV6-1
TGTGCCAGCAGTGAAGGCTCTCCCGGGGAGCAGTACTTC
CASSEGSPGEQYF
>.|many|TRBJ1-3|TRBV20-1
TGCAGTGCTAGAGATACTGGAAACACCATATATTTT
CSARDTGNTIYF
>.|many|TRBJ2-1|TRBV7-3
TGTGCCAGCTCCCAGGGTAGGGGTGGGGCCAATGAGCAGTTCTTC
CASSQGRGGANEQFF
>.|few|TRBJ2-7|TRBV10-2
TGCGCCAGCAGGGCTCGGTCCAACAGTGGAGGGGAGCAGTACTTC
CASRARSNSGGEQYF